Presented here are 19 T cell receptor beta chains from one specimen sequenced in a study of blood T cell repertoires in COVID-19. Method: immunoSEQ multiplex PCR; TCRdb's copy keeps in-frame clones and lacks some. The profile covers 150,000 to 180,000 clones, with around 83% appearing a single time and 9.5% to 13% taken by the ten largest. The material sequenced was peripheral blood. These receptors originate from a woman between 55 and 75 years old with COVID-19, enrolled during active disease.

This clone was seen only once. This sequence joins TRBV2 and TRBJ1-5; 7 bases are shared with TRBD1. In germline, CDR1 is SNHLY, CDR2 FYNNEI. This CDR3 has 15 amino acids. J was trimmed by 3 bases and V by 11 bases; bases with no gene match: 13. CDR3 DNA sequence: TGTGCCTCCTTTGAGGACAGGACGTCCAATCAGCCCCAGCATTTT. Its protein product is CASFEDRTSNQPQHF.

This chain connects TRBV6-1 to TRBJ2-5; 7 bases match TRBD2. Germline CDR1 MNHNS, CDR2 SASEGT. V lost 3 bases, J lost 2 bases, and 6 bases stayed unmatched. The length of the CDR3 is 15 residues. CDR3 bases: TGTGCCAGCAGTGATCGGGGGGAATTACAAGAGACCCAGTACTTC. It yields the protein CASSDRGELQETQYF.

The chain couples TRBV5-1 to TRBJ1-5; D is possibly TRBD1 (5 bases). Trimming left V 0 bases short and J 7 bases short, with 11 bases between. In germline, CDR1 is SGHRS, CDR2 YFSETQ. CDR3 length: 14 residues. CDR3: CASSLGRGTQPQHF. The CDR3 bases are TGCGCCAGCAGCTTGGGCCGCGGGACCCAGCCCCAGCATTTT.

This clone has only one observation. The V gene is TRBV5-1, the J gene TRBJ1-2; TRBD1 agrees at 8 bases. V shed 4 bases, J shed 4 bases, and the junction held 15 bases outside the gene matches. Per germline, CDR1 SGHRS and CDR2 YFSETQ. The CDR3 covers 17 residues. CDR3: CASSPGLSGQGGYGYTF. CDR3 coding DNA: TGCGCCAGCAGCCCGGGATTAAGCGGACAGGGTGGCTATGGCTACACCTTC.

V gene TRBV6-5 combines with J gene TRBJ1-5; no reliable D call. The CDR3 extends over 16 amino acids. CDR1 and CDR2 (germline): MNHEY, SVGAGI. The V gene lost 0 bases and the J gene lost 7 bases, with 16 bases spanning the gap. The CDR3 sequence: CASSYSGRGNGQPQHF. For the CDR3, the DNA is TGTGCCAGCAGTTACTCGGGTCGAGGGAATGGGCAGCCCCAGCATTTT.

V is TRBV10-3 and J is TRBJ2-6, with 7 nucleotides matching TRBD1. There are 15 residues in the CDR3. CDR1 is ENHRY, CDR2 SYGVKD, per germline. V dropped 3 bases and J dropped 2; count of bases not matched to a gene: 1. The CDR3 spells CAISDTGAGANVLTF. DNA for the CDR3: TGTGCCATCAGTGACACAGGGGCTGGGGCCAACGTCCTGACTTTC.

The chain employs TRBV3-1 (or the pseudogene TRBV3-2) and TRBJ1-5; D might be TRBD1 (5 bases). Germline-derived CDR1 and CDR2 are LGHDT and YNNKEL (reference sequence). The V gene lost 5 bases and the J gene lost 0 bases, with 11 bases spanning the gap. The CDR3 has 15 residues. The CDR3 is CASSKGLNSNQPQHF. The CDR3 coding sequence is TGTGCCAGCAGCAAGGGACTCAATAGCAATCAGCCCCAGCATTTT.

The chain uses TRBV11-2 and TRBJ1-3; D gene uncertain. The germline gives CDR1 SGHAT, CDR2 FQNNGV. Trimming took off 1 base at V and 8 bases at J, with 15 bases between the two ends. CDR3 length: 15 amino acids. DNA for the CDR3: TGTGCCAGCAGCTTAGGTCCCTGGTTCGGAGACACCATATATTTT. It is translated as CASSLGPWFGDTIYF.

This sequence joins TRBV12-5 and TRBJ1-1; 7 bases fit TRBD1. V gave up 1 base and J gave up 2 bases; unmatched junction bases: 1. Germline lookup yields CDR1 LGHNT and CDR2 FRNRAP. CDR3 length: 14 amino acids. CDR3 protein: CASGLGQGNTEAFF. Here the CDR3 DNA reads TGTGCTAGTGGTTTGGGACAGGGAAACACTGAAGCTTTCTTT.

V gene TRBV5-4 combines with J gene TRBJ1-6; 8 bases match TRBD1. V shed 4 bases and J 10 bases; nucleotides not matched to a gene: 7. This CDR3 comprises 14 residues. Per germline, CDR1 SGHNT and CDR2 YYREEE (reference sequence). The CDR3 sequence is CASSTGQGGSPLHF. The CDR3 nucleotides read TGTGCCAGCAGCACCGGACAGGGCGGGTCACCCCTCCACTTT.

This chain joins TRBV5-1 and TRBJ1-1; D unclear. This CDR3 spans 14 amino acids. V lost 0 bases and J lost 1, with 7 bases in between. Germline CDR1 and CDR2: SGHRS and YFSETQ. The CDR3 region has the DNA TGCGCCAGCAGCTTGGTATCTAAGAACACTGAAGCTTTCTTT. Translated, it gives CASSLVSKNTEAFF.

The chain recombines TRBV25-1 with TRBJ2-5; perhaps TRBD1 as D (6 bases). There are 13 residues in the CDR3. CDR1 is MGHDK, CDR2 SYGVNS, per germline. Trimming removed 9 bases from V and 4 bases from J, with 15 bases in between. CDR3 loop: CARETGLGETQYF. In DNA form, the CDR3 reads TGTGCCAGAGAAACAGGGTTGGGAGAGACCCAGTACTTC.

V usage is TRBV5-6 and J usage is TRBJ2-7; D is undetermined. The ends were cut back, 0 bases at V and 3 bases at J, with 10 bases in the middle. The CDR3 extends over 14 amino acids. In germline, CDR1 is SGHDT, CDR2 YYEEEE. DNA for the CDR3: TGTGCCAGCAGCTTGGACAGCCAGGACTACGAGCAGTACGTC. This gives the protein CASSLDSQDYEQYV.

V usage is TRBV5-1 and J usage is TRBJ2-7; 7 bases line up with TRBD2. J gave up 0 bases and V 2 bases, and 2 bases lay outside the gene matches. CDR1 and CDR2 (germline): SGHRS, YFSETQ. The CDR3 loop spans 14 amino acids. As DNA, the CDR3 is TGCGCCAGCAGCTTCGGGAGGAGCTCCTACGAGCAGTACTTC. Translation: CASSFGRSSYEQYF.

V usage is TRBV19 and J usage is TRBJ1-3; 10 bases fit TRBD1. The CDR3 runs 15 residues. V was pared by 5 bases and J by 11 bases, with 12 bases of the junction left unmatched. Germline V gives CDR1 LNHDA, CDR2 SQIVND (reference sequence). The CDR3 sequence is CASSLRPGTGVAIYF. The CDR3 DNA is TGTGCCAGTAGTCTCCGTCCCGGGACAGGGGTAGCCATATATTTT.

The CDR3, as DNA: TGTGCTAGTGGTTTGGTTGGTCTAGGCAATCAGCCCCAGCATTTT. It translates to CASGLVGLGNQPQHF. This sequence joins TRBV12-5 and TRBJ1-5; no clear D gene. V dropped 0 bases and J dropped 2 bases, with 8 bases sitting between them. The CDR3 is 15 residues long. CDR1 is LGHNT and CDR2 is FRNRAP in the germline V gene. Together with reference TRBV12-5 and TRBJ1-5, the CDR3 gives the full variable domain: DARVTQTPRHKVTEMGQEVTMRCQPILGHNTVFWYRQTMMQGLELLAYFRNRAPLDDSGMPKDRFSAEMPDATLATLKIQPSEPRDSAVYFCASGLVGLGNQPQHFGDGTRLSIL.

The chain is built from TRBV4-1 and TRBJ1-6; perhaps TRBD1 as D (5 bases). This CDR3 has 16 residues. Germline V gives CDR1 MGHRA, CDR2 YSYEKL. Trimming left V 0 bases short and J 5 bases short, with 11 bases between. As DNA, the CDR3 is TGCGCCAGCAGCCAAGAGGGGCCCGCAAATAATTCACCCCTCCACTTT. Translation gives CASSQEGPANNSPLHF.

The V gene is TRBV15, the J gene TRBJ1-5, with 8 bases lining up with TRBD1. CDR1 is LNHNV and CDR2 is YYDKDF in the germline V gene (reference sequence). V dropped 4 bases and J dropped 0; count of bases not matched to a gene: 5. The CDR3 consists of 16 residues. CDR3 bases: TGTGCCACCAGCATTCGGACAGGGACTAGCAATCAGCCCCAGCATTTT. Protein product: CATSIRTGTSNQPQHF.

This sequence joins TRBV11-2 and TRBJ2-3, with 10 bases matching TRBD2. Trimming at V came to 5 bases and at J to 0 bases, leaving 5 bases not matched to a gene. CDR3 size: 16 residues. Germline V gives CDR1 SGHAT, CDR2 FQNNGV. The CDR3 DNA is TGTGCCAGCAGCCCCTGGACTAGCGGTAGCACAGATACGCAGTATTTT. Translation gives CASSPWTSGSTDTQYF.